This TCR beta chain was documented in a study of T-cell memory formation after mild COVID-19 (dated by TCRdb to about 2021). In the study overall: TCR sequence clusters from the two donors were found to be largely donor specific. The cohort was made up of two young adult volunteers, one female and one male, who were previously healthy. In two donors, T-cell clones that expanded and contracted after mild COVID-19 were followed by sequencing TCRalpha and TCRbeta repertoires longitudinally. Broad study findings and their caveats: The second-wave clones that peaked on day 37 were not confirmed to be SARS-CoV-2 specific. Clones that contracted from day 15 to 85 showed balanced CD4/CD8 phenotypes, whereas a second wave of clones that expanded from day 15 to 37 leaned towards CD4+. Only a couple of mild cases were covered by the study, and larger cohorts that include severe cases with pre-infection samples were considered necessary. Some responding clones were detected in pre-infection memory, which suggested that pre-existing cross-reactive memory T cells had joined the SARS-CoV-2 response. Contracting CD4+ clones appeared mostly in the CM and EM memory subsets, whereas CD8+ clones were enriched in EMRA.

The instrument given in TCRdb is Illumina NovaSeq 6000. cDNA libraries for TCRalpha and TCRbeta were prepared by 5'RACE using constant-segment primers, with sample barcodes and unique molecular identifiers added. Trizol reagent was used to extract RNA from every sample. The libraries were amplified in two PCR steps, and the second step added a second sample barcode and Illumina TruSeq adapters. Libraries were sequenced on an Illumina NovaSeq with 2 x 150 bp paired-end reads. The source study handled its data this way. The reads were demultiplexed and collapsed into UMI-guided consensus sequences using migec v1.2.7. Using mixcr v2.1.11, UMI consensuses were aligned to TRA and TRB V and J templates and then assembled into clonotypes. A clonotype was counted as expanded or contracted only if both edgeR and NoisET called the change significant, with noise models trained on biological replicates. For edgeR calls, the thresholds were a false discovery rate-adjusted p below 0.01 and a log2 fold-change of 1. PCA with hierarchical clustering of max-normalized trajectories of the 1000 most abundant clonotypes was used as exploratory dynamics analysis. The CD4 or CD8 phenotype of responding clones was assigned using the separately sequenced CD4+ and CD8+ repertoires. TCRdb ran its own pipeline on the public reads, namely fastp trimming at Q25 and MiXCR clone calling, and kept in-frame beta chains. One record per CDR3 amino acid sequence lists the most common genes and DNA. The V and J calls here are based on TCRdb, not the publication. The sample table holds about 200,000 distinct CDR3 sequences, of which 7.5% to 10% were seen once. The ten largest account for around 3.3% of the sample.

Ficoll-Paque density gradient centrifugation was used to isolate PBMCs. The CDR3, cysteine through phenylalanine, is 13 amino acids long. The entry retains the CDR3 DNA only, 39 bases that are in frame from base 1. The germline V gene specifies SNHLY as CDR1 and FYNNEI as CDR2. The trim is 1 base for V and 7 bases for J, with a gap of 10 bases between the germline ends. Points on this clonotype: Its antigen is currently not known. No much larger clone is present one base from it, and per-base qualities are unavailable.

The rearrangement joined TRBV2 to TRBJ2-5; a tentative D call is TRBD2 (7 bases match). The specimen was PBMCs or a T cell subset sorted from them (not recorded which). The TCR originated in a man between 18 and 35 years old who had mild COVID-19 (a few samples of this study predate the infection). The sample titles of this study are shuffled in the database, so cell type and time point are left out; the donor was told from shared clones. The sequenced DNA is TGTGCCAGCAGTGAAGAGGGGGAGGGGACCCAGTACTTC. The encoded protein is CASSEEGEGTQYF.